The rows below give T cell receptor beta chains drawn from one sample of a study of T cell responses to AZD1222 COVID-19 vaccine. Data came from immunoSEQ multiplex PCR; TCRdb stores just in-frame clones and leaves some out. Among 150,000 to 200,000 clones listed, approximately 87% were seen once. The sequencing here drew on peripheral blood, taken on day 0 of MenACWY control vaccination. The receptors stem from an adult in good health. Both conserved end residues are part of each CDR3. A D gene is named only where the DNA matches it firmly. Not all rows give a size; the values are once, few, many and, for expanded clones, a class.

D: NA
size: NA
J: TRBJ1-2
V: TRBV30
CDR3: CAWNLGLGGGYTF
DNA: TGTGCCTGGAATTTGGGGTTGGGAGGCGGCTACACCTTC

D: NA
size: NA
J: TRBJ1-1
V: TRBV28
CDR3: CASSLPNAGRRGAFF
DNA: TGTGCCAGCAGTTTACCCAATGCAGGGAGGCGTGGCGCTTTCTTT

D: NA
size: NA
J: TRBJ2-3
V: TRBV7-2
CDR3: CASSPLPRGGYTDTQYF
DNA: TGTGCCAGCAGCCCCCTTCCTAGGGGGGGATACACAGATACGCAGTATTTT

D: NA
size: NA
J: TRBJ2-3
V: TRBV5-1
CDR3: CASSLGATTASTDTQYF
DNA: TGCGCCAGCAGCTTGGGGGCCACGACAGCAAGCACAGATACGCAGTATTTT

D: TRBD1
size: NA
J: TRBJ1-2
V: TRBV5-6
CDR3: CASSRDRAYGYTF
DNA: TGTGCCAGCAGCAGGGACAGGGCCTATGGCTACACCTTC

D: NA
size: NA
J: TRBJ1-1
V: TRBV11-1
CDR3: CASSLTRGQWNTEAFF
DNA: TGTGCCAGCAGCTTAACCCGGGGGCAGTGGAACACTGAAGCTTTCTTT

D: NA
size: NA
J: TRBJ2-7
V: TRBV15
CDR3: CATSRGGLSGDEQYF
DNA: TGTGCCACCAGCAGGGGGGGACTCAGCGGCGACGAGCAGTACTTC

D: NA
size: NA
J: TRBJ2-5
V: TRBV24-1
CDR3: CATSDTGTSQETQYF
DNA: TGTGCCACCAGTGATACCGGGACGAGCCAAGAGACCCAGTACTTC

D: NA
size: NA
J: TRBJ2-6
V: TRBV27
CDR3: CASSFSPGANVLTF
DNA: TGTGCCAGCAGTTTCAGCCCTGGGGCCAACGTCCTGACTTTC

D: TRBD2
size: NA
J: TRBJ2-7
V: TRBV7-9
CDR3: CASSQGLAGFSYEQYF
DNA: TGTGCCAGCAGCCAAGGACTAGCGGGGTTCTCCTACGAGCAGTACTTC

D: TRBD1
size: NA
J: TRBJ1-2
V: TRBV28
CDR3: CASRPGQGQYGYTF
DNA: TGTGCCAGCAGGCCGGGACAGGGGCAGTATGGCTACACCTTC

D: NA
size: NA
J: TRBJ1-4
V: TRBV6-5
CDR3: CASSMPGEKLFF
DNA: TGTGCCAGCAGTATGCCGGGGGAAAAACTGTTTTTT

D: TRBD1
size: NA
J: TRBJ2-7
V: TRBV3-1/TRBV3-2
CDR3: CASSPGGGQGASEQYF
DNA: TGTGCCAGCAGCCCCGGGGGGGGACAGGGGGCCTCCGAGCAGTACTTC

D: TRBD1
size: NA
J: TRBJ2-2
V: TRBV25-1
CDR3: CASGDSTNTGELFF
DNA: TGTGCCAGCGGGGACAGCACGAACACCGGGGAGCTGTTTTTT

D: TRBD1
size: once
J: TRBJ2-7
V: TRBV5-4
CDR3: CASSFDRAYEQYF
DNA: TGTGCCAGCAGCTTCGACAGGGCCTACGAGCAGTACTTC

D: NA
size: once
J: TRBJ2-3
V: TRBV5-1
CDR3: CASSLEEGGRTDTQYF
DNA: TGCGCCAGCAGCTTGGAGGAGGGTGGCCGCACAGATACGCAGTATTTT

D: NA
size: NA
J: TRBJ2-5
V: TRBV6-5
CDR3: CASSYSIRGAGETQYF
DNA: TGTGCCAGCAGTTACTCTATTCGGGGCGCGGGAGAGACCCAGTACTTC